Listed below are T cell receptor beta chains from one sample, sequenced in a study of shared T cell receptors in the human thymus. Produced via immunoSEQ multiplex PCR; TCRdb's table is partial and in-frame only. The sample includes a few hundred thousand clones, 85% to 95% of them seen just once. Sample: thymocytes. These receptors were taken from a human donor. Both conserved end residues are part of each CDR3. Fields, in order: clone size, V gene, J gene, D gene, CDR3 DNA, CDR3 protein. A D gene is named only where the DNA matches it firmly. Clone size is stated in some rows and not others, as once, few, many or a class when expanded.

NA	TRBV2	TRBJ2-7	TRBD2	TGTGCCAGCAACCGAGCGGGGGGTCCTTACGAGCAGTACTTC	CASNRAGGPYEQYF
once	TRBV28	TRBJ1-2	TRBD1	TGTGCCAGCAGTCCCCGGACAGGGGTATTCAACTATGGCTACACCTTC	CASSPRTGVFNYGYTF
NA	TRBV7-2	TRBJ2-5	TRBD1	TGTGCCAGCAGCTTACAGGGGGCGGGAAGAGAGACCCAGTACTTC	CASSLQGAGRETQYF
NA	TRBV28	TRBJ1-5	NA	TGTGCCAGCAGCCACCCGGGACGGGGGAATAGCAATCAGCCCCAGCATTTT	CASSHPGRGNSNQPQHF
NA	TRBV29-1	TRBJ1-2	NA	TGCAGCGTTGAAGACCCAGGGAGGATTAACTATGGCTACACCTTC	CSVEDPGRINYGYTF
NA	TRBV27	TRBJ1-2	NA	TGTGCCAGCAGTTTGTCAGGACGGGGATATGGCTACACCTTC	CASSLSGRGYGYTF
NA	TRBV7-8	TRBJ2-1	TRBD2	TGTGCCAGCAGTTGCCTTCGGCCGGGAGGGGTACCTGAGCAGTTCTTC	CASSCLRPGGVPEQFF
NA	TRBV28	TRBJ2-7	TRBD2	TGTGCCAGCACCCCCTTGGGGGGGTTGCCACCCTCCTACGAGCAGTACTTC	CASTPLGGLPPSYEQYF
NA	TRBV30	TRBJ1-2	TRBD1	TGTGCCTGGGGTACAGGGGGCGGCTATGGCTACACCTTC	CAWGTGGGYGYTF
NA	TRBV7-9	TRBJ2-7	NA	TGTGCCAGCAGCTCAAATTTGGACGAGCAGTACTTC	CASSSNLDEQYF
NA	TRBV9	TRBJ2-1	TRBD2	TGTGCCAGCAGCCCTGGGACTAGCGGGAGAGTTGGTGGATCTTACAATGAGCAGTTCTTC	CASSPGTSGRVGGSYNEQFF
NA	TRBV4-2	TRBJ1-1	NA	TGTGCCAGCAGCCAAGGGGGGGTGAACACTGAAGCTTTCTTT	CASSQGGVNTEAFF
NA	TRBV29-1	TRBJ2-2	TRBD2	TGCAGCGTTGAAGGGAGGCTAGCGGGAGGGCCTAAGAACACCGGGGAGCTGTTTTTT	CSVEGRLAGGPKNTGELFF
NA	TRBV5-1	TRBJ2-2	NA	TGCGCCAGCAGTTCCGAGCGGAACACCGGGGAGCTGTTTTTT	CASSSERNTGELFF
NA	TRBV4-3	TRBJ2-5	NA	TGCGCCAGCAGCCAAGATGCAACCCACGAAATAAGAGAAGAGACCCAGTACTTC	CASSQDATHEIREETQYF
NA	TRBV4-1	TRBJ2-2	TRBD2	TGCGCCAGCAGCCCTTGGCGGGAGGGATTTATATCGGACACCGGGGAGCTGTTTTTT	CASSPWREGFISDTGELFF
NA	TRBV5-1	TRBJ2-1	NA	TGCGCCAGCAGCTTGTGCGGAGGGACCGAGCAGTTCTTC	CASSLCGGTEQFF
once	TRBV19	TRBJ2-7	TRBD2	TGTGCCAGTACATTCCGACTAGCGGCATCCTACGAGCAGTACTTC	CASTFRLAASYEQYF
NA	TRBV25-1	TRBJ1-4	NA	TGTGCCAGCAGTGACCCAGGGACTGGGAACCATGAAAAACTGTTTTTT	CASSDPGTGNHEKLFF
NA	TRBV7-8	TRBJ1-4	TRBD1	TGTGCCAGCAGTCCAAGACAGGGGGAATCTAATGAAAAACTGTTTTTT	CASSPRQGESNEKLFF
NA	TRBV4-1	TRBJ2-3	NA	TGCGCCAGCAGCCAGGTCCGACTAGTAAGTAGCACAGATACGCAGTATTTT	CASSQVRLVSSTDTQYF
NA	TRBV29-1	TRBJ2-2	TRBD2	TGCAGCGTTGAAGACGGGACTAGCGGGAGAAGGGACACCGGGGAGCTGTTTTTT	CSVEDGTSGRRDTGELFF
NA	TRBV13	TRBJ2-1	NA	TGTGCCAGCAGCTACAGACTTTGTCCCTCCTACAATGAGCAGTTCTTC	CASSYRLCPSYNEQFF
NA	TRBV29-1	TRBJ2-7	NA	TGCAGCGTTAAACAGGGTGGTGACTACGAGCAGTACTTC	CSVKQGGDYEQYF
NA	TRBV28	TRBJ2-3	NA	TGTGCCAGCAGTGGACATAGCACAGATACGCAGTATTTT	CASSGHSTDTQYF
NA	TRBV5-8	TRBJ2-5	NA	TGTGCCAGCAGCTTGGCTCAGGGGCAGACCCAGTACTTC	CASSLAQGQTQYF
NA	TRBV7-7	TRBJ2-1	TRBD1	TGTGCTAGCAGCGCCGGACAGGCTAGCTCCTACAATGAGCAGTTCTTC	CASSAGQASSYNEQFF
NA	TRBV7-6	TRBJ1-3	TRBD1	TGTGCCAGCAGCCATAGGGACAGAATAAACACCATATATTTT	CASSHRDRINTIYF